This T cell receptor beta chain was obtained from a study of shared clonotypes between healthy human individuals. Across the whole study: The study enrolled a couple of women and a few men aged 18 to 49. Notes on the study in general: How much donors shared clonotypes was expected to be affected by sequencing depth. Clonotypes shared by all four donors outscored non-shared clonotypes in generation probability.

On this clone: Its antigen is undetermined.

With 10 bases removed from V and 2 bases from J, the gap between germline ends came to 17 bases. Germline V gene sequence: CDR1 MNHEY, CDR2 SVGAGI. The CDR3 sequence is 14 residues long. Several immunoSEQ plates held equal portions of the genomic DNA taken from each subset. Sequencing was performed with immunoSEQ multiplex PCR; in TCRdb, only in-frame clones are kept and a portion is missing. The sample carries around 2.1 million clones, around 95% recorded once. The sample taken for sequencing was naive CD4+ T cells sorted from blood. As to subset: CD45RA+ positively selected. The TCR sequence derives from a man younger than 35 in good health. The J gene is TRBJ1-1, the V gene TRBV6-5; weak D call: TRBD1 (6 bases). The CDR3 sequence is CAISPYRDNTEAFF. In DNA form, the CDR3 reads TGTGCCATATCTCCCTACAGGGATAACACTGAAGCTTTCTTT.